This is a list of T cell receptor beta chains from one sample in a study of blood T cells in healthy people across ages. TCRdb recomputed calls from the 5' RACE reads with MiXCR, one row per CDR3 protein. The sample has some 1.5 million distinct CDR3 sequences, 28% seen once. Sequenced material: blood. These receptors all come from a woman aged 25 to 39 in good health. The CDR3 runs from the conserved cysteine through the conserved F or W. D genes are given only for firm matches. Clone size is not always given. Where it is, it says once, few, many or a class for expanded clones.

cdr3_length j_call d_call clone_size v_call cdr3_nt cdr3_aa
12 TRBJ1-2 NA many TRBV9 TGTGCCAGCAGCGTAGACGGCTATGGCTACACCTTC CASSVDGYGYTF
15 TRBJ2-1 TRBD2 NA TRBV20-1 TGCAGTGCTAGAGAATCGGGGGGCTCCTACAATGAGCAGTTCTTC CSARESGGSYNEQFF
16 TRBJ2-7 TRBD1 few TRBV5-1 TGCGCCAGCAGCTTGCAGGGACAGGGGAATACCTACGAGCAGTACTTC CASSLQGQGNTYEQYF
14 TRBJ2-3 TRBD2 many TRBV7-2 TGTGCCAGCAGCCCGACTAGCATTTCGGATACGCAGTATTTT CASSPTSISDTQYF
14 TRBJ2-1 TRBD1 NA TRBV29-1 TGCAGCGTGGAGGGGGGACAGGAGTACAATGAGCAGTTCTTC CSVEGGQEYNEQFF
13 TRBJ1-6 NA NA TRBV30 TGTGCCTGGAGTGGGGCCTATAATTCACCCCTCCACTTT CAWSGAYNSPLHF
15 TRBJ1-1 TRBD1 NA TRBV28 TGTGCCAGCGGATTTCCCCCAGGGGGGAACACTGAAGCTTTCTTT CASGFPPGGNTEAFF
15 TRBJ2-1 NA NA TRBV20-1 TGCAGTGCCGGCCCCGGAGGACTGGTGGACAATGAGCAGTTCTTC CSAGPGGLVDNEQFF
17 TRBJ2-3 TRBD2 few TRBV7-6 TGTGCCAGCAGCTCCTGGACTAGCGGGAGAGGGGCAGATACGCAGTATTTT CASSSWTSGRGADTQYF
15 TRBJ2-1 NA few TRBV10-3 TGTGCCATCAGTGACGAGGGGGGGTCCTCCTACGAGCAGTTCTTC CAISDEGGSSYEQFF
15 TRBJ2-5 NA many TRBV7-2 TGTGCCAGCAGCTTATTCTCCAGTGGGAGAGAGACCCAGTACTTC CASSLFSSGRETQYF
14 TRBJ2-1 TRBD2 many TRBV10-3 TGTGCCATCGGACCGGGACTAGTCGGCAATGAGCAGTTCTTC CAIGPGLVGNEQFF
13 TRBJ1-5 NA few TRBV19 TGTGCCAGTAGTATTATCGGGAATCAGCCCCAGCATTTT CASSIIGNQPQHF
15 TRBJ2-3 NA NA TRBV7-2 TGTGCCAGCAGCTTAGAAGGGGCCCACACAGATACGCAGTATTTT CASSLEGAHTDTQYF
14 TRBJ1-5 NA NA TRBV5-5 TGTGCCAGCAGCTTGACATCGGGTTATCAGCCCCAGCATTTT CASSLTSGYQPQHF
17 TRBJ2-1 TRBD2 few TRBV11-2 TGTGCCAGCAGCTCTCGGACTAGCGGGGGCCCATACAATGAGCAGTTCTTC CASSSRTSGGPYNEQFF
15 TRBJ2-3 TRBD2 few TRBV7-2 TGTGCCAGCAGCCTAGCGGGAGCGAACACAGATACGCAGTATTTT CASSLAGANTDTQYF
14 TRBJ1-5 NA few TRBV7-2 TGTGCCAGCAGCCACGGACAGTGGAATCAGCCCCAGCATTTT CASSHGQWNQPQHF
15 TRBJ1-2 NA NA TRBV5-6 TGTGCCAGCAGCTTGGTCAGGGGCCGGGGCTATGGCTACACCTTC CASSLVRGRGYGYTF
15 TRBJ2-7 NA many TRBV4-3 TGCGCCAGCAGCCAAGATCGGCAAGGGCCCTACGAGCAGTACTTC CASSQDRQGPYEQYF
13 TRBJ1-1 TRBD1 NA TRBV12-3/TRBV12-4 TGTGCCAGCAGTTTCCCAGGGGGCCGTGAAGCTTTCTTT CASSFPGGREAFF
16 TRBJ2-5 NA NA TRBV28 TGTGCCAGCAGACTTTCAAGACTAGGAACCCAAGAGACCCAGTACTTC CASRLSRLGTQETQYF
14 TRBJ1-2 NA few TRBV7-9 TGTGCCAGCAGCTTGACGGAAGCTAACTATGGCTACACCTTC CASSLTEANYGYTF
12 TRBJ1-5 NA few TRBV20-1 TGCAGTATGTCGAGGGGGGATCAGCCCCAGCATTTT CSMSRGDQPQHF
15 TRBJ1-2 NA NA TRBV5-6 TGTGCCAGCAGCTTTCTCGACTCATCGGAGGGAGGCTACACCTTC CASSFLDSSEGGYTF
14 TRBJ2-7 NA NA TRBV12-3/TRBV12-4 TGTGCCAGCAGGTTAGGGGGGGAGGGCAGAAAGCAGTACTTC CASRLGGEGRKQYF
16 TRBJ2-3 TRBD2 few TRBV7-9 TGTGCCAGCAGCGCCCAGACTAGCGGGAGGGGAGATACGCAGTATTTT CASSAQTSGRGDTQYF
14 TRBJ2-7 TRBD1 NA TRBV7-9 TGTGCCTGCAGCTTAGGGGGCATCTCCTACGAGCAGTACTTC CACSLGGISYEQYF
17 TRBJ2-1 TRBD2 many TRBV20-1 TGCAGTGCTAGAGCAGGCGGGGGATCAAGCTCCTACAATGAGCAGTTCTTC CSARAGGGSSSYNEQFF
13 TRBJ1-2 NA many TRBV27 TGTGCCAGCAGTTTATCTGTTAACTATGGCTACACCTTC CASSLSVNYGYTF
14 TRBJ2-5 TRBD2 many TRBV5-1 TGCGCCAGCAGCTTGGAGCGGGGCGAAGAGACCCAGTACTTC CASSLERGEETQYF
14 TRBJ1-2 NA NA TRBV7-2 TGTGCCAGCAGCTTACCCCCCGGTGTCTATGGCTACACCTTC CASSLPPGVYGYTF
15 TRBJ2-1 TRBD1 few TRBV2 TGTGCCAGCAGATATGACAGGGGCGACTACAATGAGCAGTTCTTC CASRYDRGDYNEQFF
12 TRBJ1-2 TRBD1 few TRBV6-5 TGTGCCAGCAGTCCCCCCAGGGGGGCGGACACCTTC CASSPPRGADTF
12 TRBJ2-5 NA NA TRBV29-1 TGCAGCGGTGTCGGGGTTAAAGAGACCCAGTACTTC CSGVGVKETQYF
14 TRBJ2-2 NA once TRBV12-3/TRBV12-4 TGTGCCAGCAGTCAGGCGGGTGTCGCCGGGGAACTGTTTTTT CASSQAGVAGELFF
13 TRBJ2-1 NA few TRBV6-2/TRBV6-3 TGTGCCAGCAGTTACCAAAATATGAATGAGCAGTTCTTC CASSYQNMNEQFF
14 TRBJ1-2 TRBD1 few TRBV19 TGTGCCAGTAGTATGGCAGGGGGCGTTAATGGCTACACCTTC CASSMAGGVNGYTF
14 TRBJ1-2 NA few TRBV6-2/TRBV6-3 TGTGCCAGCAGTTACTCCGGCAGACCCTATGGCTACACCTTC CASSYSGRPYGYTF
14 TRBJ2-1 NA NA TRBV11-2 TGTGCCAGCAGCCCCCTGCAGGGCCACAATGAGCAGTTCTTC CASSPLQGHNEQFF
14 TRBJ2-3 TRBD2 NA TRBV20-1 TGCAGTGCTAGAGCCGGGGGGGCGGGAGATACGCAGTATTTT CSARAGGAGDTQYF
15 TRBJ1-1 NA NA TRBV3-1 TGTGCCAGCAGCCAGGCGTCGGACGGGAACACTGAAGCTTTCTTT CASSQASDGNTEAFF
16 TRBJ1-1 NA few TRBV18 TGTGCCAGCTCACCCACCTCCGGACAGATGAACACTGAAGCTTTCTTT CASSPTSGQMNTEAFF
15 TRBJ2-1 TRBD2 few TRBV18 TGTGCCAGCTCACCGGGACTAGCGGGGAGGTATGAGCAGTTCTTC CASSPGLAGRYEQFF
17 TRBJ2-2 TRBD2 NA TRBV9 TGTGCCAGCAGCGTAGGCATCGGGACTAGAGACACCGGGGAGCTGTTTTTT CASSVGIGTRDTGELFF
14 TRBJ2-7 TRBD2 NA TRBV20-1 TGCAGTGCGGCCCGTAGCGGGGTTCACTACGAGCAGTACTTC CSAARSGVHYEQYF
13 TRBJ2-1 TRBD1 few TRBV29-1 TGCAGCGTTGAAGATAGACAGGGCAGAGAGCAGTTCTTC CSVEDRQGREQFF
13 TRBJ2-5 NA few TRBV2 TGTGCCAGCAGTGCCCGGTGGCAAGAGACCCAGTACTTC CASSARWQETQYF
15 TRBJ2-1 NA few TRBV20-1 TGCAGTGCTTGGCCCCACGGGGGTTTGGACAATGAGCAGTTCTTC CSAWPHGGLDNEQFF
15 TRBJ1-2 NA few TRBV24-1 TGTGCCACCAGTGACCCACAACAGGTTAACTATGGCTACACCTTC CATSDPQQVNYGYTF
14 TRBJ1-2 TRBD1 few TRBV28 TGTGCCAGCTGGGACAGTCGGGGCCTTGGGGGCTACACCTTC CASWDSRGLGGYTF
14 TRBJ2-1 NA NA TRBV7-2 TGTGTCAGCAGCGCACTCCTGACAGGACATGGGCAGTTCTTC CVSSALLTGHGQFF
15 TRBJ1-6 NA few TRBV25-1 TGTGCCAGCAGTGAGGCAGGGACACGTAATTCACCCCTCCACTTT CASSEAGTRNSPLHF
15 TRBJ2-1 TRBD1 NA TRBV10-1 TGCGCCAGCAGTGAGTGGGGACAGGGGGACAATGAGCAGTTCTTC CASSEWGQGDNEQFF